This passage covers 9 T cell receptor beta chains from one sample sequenced in a study of blood T cell repertoires in COVID-19. The assay was immunoSEQ multiplex PCR, and TCRdb's table has in-frame clones only and misses some. The sample contains about 130,000 clones, 80% to 90% of which appear only once. Source material: peripheral blood. These receptors originate from a man between 60 and 75 years old with active or convalescent COVID-19.

This clone was seen at least ten times. The sample holds other DNA sequences that translate to the same CDR3. The gene calls are TRBV7-2 and TRBJ2-5; 11 bases align to TRBD2. The length of the CDR3 is 15 residues. Germline V CDR1 and CDR2: SGHTA, FQGNSA. V dropped 4 bases and J dropped 1; count of bases not matched to a gene: 2. CDR3 DNA sequence: TGTGCCAGCAGCTCAGGACTAGCGGGCCAAGAGACCCAGTACTTC. Translating it yields CASSSGLAGQETQYF.

The genes are TRBV2 and TRBJ1-2; D is ambiguous. Trimming took 7 bases from V and 3 from J, leaving 18 bases between them. Germline CDR1 is SNHLY and CDR2 is FYNNEI. This CDR3 spans 15 amino acids. CDR3 coding DNA: TGTGCCAGCATCTTAGTTGATTTGGGAGACTATGGCTACACCTTC. This translates into CASILVDLGDYGYTF.

Turning to this clone: Other DNA sequences of this sample code for an identical CDR3. Here the CDR3 reads CASSAGGLNYGYTF. CDR3 sequence (DNA): TGTGCCAGCAGCGCGGGGGGACTTAACTATGGCTACACCTTC. The rearrangement uses TRBV9 and TRBJ1-2; D is possibly TRBD1 (5 bases). The V end was cut by 3 bases, the J end by 1 base, with 10 bases between. The CDR3 totals 14 residues. Germline V gene lookup returns CDR1 SGDLS and CDR2 YYNGEE.

The rearrangement joins TRBV4-2 to TRBJ1-3, with D tentatively TRBD1 (6 bases). The ends were cut back, 5 bases at V and 1 base at J, with 18 bases in the middle. The CDR3 length is 17 residues. Germline values: CDR1 LGHNA, CDR2 YNFKEQ. The CDR3 coding sequence is TGTGCCAGCAGCAAATGGAGGGGGGGGTCTTCTGGAAACACCATATATTTT. Translated, it gives CASSKWRGGSSGNTIYF.

The chain is built from TRBV15 and TRBJ1-3; 8 nucleotides line up with TRBD1. This CDR3 spans 16 amino acids. Trimming at V came to 0 bases and at J to 4 bases, leaving 5 bases not matched to a gene. Looked up from germline, CDR1 is LNHNV and CDR2 is YYDKDF (reference sequence). This chain's CDR3 is CATSRDRGRMGNTIYF. The CDR3 DNA reads TGTGCCACCAGCAGAGACAGGGGGCGCATGGGAAACACCATATATTTT. Based on the CDR3 plus reference TRBV15 and TRBJ1-3, the full variable domain is DAMVIQNPRYQVTQFGKPVTLSCSQTLNHNVMYWYQQKSSQAPKLLFHYYDKDFNNEADTPDNFQSRRPNTSFCFLDIRSPGLGDTAMYLCATSRDRGRMGNTIYFGEGSWLTVV.

The chain carries TRBV7-2 and TRBJ1-2; maybe TRBD1 (6 bases). Trimming took off 1 base at V and 8 bases at J, with 17 bases between the two ends. Germline loops: CDR1 SGHTA, CDR2 FQGNSA. The CDR3 is 15 amino acids. The CDR3: CASSLDLTGSRGYTF. Written as DNA, the CDR3 is TGTGCCAGCAGCTTAGACCTTACAGGGTCTCGGGGCTACACCTTC.

The chain uses TRBV7-2 and TRBJ2-5, with D possibly TRBD1 on 5 matching bases. V shed 4 bases and J shed 1 base, with 7 bases lying between them. Germline CDR1 is SGHTA and CDR2 is FQGNSA. This CDR3 is built from 13 residues. The CDR3 reads CASSSDTQETQYF. The DNA of the CDR3 is TGTGCCAGCAGCTCGGACACCCAAGAGACCCAGTACTTC.

V gene TRBV4-1 combines with J gene TRBJ2-5; TRBD1 aligns across 10 bases. V lost 2 bases, J lost 2 bases, and 11 bases stayed unmatched. Germline CDR1 reads MGHRA; CDR2 reads YSYEKL. CDR3 length equals 18 residues. The CDR3 DNA reads as TGCGCCAGCAGCCAATACCGGGACAGGGGCGGGGGACAAGAGACCCAGTACTTC. It specifies CASSQYRDRGGGQETQYF.

The chain couples TRBV28 to TRBJ1-1; possible D gene TRBD1, 5 bases. The CDR3 has 12 residues. Germline-derived CDR1 and CDR2 are MDHEN and SYDVKM. V was cut by 6 bases and J by 1 base, with 6 bases left in between. The CDR3 reads CASRGGNTEAFF. CDR3 bases: TGTGCCAGCAGGGGGGGGAACACTGAAGCTTTCTTT. The full variable domain, with the rest looked up from reference TRBV28 and TRBJ1-1, is DVKVTQSSRYLVKRTGEKVFLECVQDMDHENMFWYRQDPGLGLRLIYFSYDVKMKEKGDIPEGYSVSREKKERFSLILESASTNQTSMYLCASRGGNTEAFFGQGTRLTVV.